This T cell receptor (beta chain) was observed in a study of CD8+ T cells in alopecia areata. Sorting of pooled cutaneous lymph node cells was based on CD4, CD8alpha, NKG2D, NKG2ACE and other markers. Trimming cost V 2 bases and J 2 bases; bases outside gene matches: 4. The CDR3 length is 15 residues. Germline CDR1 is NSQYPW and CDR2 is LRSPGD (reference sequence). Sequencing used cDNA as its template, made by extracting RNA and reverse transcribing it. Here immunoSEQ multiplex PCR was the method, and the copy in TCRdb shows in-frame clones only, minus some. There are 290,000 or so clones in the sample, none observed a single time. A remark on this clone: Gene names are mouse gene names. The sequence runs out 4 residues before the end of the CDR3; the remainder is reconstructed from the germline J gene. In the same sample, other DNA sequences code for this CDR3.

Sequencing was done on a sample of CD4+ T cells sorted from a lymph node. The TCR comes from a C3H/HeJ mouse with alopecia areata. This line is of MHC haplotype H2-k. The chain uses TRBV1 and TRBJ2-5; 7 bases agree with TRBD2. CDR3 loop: CTCSAPGGGQDTQYF. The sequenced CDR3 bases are TGCACCTGCAGTGCACCCGGGGGGGGCCAAGAC.